This T cell receptor beta chain was captured by sequencing in a study of Ad26.COV2.S vaccination and SARS-CoV-2 variants. With respect to this clone: Its antigen is unknown.

General study points: From the TCR breadth and depth analyses, total T cell responses may have been underestimated.

From germline, CDR1 is LGHNA and CDR2 YSLEER. The CDR3 contains 13 residues. The V end was cut by 1 base, the J end by 7 bases, with 10 bases between. The method was immunoSEQ multiplex PCR; TCRdb's version includes in-frame clones alone and lacks a portion of them. The repertoire consists of about 350,000 clones, with 88% occurring once and the leading ten covering 6.4%. Treatment specified: 19 received Ad26.COV2.S at low or high dose, single or two shots; about 5 received placebo; per-sample allocation not given. Day 63 following the first vaccine or placebo injection was when the samples were taken.

The chain is built from TRBV4-3 and TRBJ1-2; D uncertain. This receptor was obtained from a person between 18 and 65 years old who received the Ad26.COV2.S COVID-19 vaccine or a placebo. The input for sequencing was peripheral blood, taken in a trial of Ad26.COV2.S vaccine versus placebo. For the CDR3, the DNA is TGCGCCAGCAGCCAAGCCCAATCGTCTGGCTACACCTTC. Amino acids: CASSQAQSSGYTF.